The clone carrying this T cell receptor (beta chain) was detected only a few times. Its antigen is as yet unknown. The library put unique molecular identifiers onto individual cDNA molecules. MiXCR, applied by TCRdb to the RACE reads, yields one record per CDR3 protein. The sample has around 150,000 distinct CDR3 sequences, roughly 15% seen once. The data are from a study of human T cells and chemical hapten exposure. Regarding the study as a whole: The number of TCRs over 1 in 1000 frequency stayed unchanged after DPC.

Time point noted: patch test 1, 2 weeks after DPC sensitization. The treatment was: therapeutic diphenylcyclopropenone sensitization with weekly scalp DPC. V was shortened by 5 bases and J by 4 bases, with 14 bases between the two germline ends. The CDR3 length is 15 residues. This clonotype was obtained from a woman in her twenties or thirties with alopecia areata. Some clones in this sample may be carry-over from other donors' samples. Sequencing used whole blood, obtained in connection with sensitization to the hapten diphenylcyclopropenone (DPC). The chain combines TRBV12-3 or TRBV12-4 with TRBJ2-2; D possibly matches TRBD1 or TRBD2 (6 bases each). This CDR3 reads CASSPTGRSTGELFF. In DNA, the CDR3 is TGTGCCAGCAGTCCCACAGGGAGGAGCACCGGGGAGCTGTTTTTT.